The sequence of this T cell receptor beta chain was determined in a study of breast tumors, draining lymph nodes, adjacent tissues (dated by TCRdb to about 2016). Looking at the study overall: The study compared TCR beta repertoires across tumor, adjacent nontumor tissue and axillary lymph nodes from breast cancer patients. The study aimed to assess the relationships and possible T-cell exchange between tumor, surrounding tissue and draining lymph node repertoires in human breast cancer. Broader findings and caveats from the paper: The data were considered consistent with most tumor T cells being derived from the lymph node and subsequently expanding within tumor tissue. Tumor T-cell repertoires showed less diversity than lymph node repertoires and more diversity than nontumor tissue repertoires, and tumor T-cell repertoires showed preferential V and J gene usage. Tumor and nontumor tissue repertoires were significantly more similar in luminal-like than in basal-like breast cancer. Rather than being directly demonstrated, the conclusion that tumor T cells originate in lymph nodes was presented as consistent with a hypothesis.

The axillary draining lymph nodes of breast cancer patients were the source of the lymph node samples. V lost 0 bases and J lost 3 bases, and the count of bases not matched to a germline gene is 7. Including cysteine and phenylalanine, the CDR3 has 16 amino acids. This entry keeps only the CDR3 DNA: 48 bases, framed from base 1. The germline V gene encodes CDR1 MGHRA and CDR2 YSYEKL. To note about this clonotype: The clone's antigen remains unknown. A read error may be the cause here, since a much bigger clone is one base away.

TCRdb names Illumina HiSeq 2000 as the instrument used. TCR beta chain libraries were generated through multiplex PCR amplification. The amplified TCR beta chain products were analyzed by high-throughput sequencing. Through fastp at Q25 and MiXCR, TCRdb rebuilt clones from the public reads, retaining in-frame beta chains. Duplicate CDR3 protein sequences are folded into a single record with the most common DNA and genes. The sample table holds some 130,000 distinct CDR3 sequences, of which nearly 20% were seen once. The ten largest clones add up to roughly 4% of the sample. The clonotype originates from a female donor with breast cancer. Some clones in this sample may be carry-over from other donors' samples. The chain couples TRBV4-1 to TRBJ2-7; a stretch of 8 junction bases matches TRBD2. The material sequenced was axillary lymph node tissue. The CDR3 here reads CASSQDLSGTIYEQYF. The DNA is TGCGCCAGCAGCCAAGATCTTAGCGGGACTATCTACGAGCAGTACTTC.